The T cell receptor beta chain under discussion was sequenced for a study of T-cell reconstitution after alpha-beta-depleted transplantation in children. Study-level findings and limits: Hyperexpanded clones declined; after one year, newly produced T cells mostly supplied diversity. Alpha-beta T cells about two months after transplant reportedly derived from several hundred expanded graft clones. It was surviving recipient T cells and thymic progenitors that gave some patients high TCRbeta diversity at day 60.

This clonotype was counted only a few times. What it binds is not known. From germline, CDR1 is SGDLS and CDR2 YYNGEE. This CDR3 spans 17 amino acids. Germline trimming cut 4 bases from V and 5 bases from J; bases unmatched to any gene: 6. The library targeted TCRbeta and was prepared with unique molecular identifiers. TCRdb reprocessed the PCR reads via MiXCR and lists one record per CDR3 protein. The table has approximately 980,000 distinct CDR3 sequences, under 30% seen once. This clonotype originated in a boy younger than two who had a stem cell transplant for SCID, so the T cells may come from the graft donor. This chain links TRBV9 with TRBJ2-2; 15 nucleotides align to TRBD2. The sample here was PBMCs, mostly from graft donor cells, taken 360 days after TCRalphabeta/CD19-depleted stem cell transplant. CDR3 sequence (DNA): TGTGCCAGCAGCCCGGGACTAGCGGGGGGCAGGACCGGGGAGCTGTTTTTT. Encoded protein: CASSPGLAGGRTGELFF.